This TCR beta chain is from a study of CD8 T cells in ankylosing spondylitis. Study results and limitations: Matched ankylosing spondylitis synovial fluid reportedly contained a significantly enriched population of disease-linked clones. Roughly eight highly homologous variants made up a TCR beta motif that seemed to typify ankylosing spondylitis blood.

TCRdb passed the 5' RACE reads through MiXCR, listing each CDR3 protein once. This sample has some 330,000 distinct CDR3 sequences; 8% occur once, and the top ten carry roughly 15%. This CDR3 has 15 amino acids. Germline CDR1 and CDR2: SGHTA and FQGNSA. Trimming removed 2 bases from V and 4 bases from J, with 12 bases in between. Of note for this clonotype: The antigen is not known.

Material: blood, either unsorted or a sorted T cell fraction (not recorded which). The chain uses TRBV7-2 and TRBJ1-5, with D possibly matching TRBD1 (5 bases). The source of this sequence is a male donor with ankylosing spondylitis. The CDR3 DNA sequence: TGTGCCAGCAGCTTAAACGGGGGACGGAATCAGCCCCAGCATTTT. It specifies CASSLNGGRNQPQHF. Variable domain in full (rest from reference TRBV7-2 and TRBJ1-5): GAGVSQSPSNKVTEKGKDVELRCDPISGHTALYWYRQSLGQGLEFLIYFQGNSAPDKSGLPSDRFSAERTGGSVSTLTIQRTQQEDSAVYLCASSLNGGRNQPQHFGDGTRLSIL.